The clone carrying this TCR beta chain was counted a single time. This specimen belongs to a study of cytomegalovirus exposure and HLA in healthy donors. TCRdb's table, derived via immunoSEQ multiplex PCR, lists solely in-frame clones and lacks some. This sample has about 63,000 clones, with approximately 88% found just once. The germline V gene has CDR1 SEHNR and CDR2 FQNEAQ (reference sequence). The CDR3 contains 14 residues. Trimming shortened V by 5 bases and J by 7 bases, and 15 bases separated the two germline ends. The source material was PBMCs. This chain links TRBV7-9 with TRBJ2-4; tentative D call: TRBD2 (7 bases). This TCR was sampled from a woman aged 18-29 years in good health and CMV-seronegative. Here the CDR3 reads CASSKGGTLNIQYF. The DNA for the CDR3 is TGTGCCAGCAGCAAGGGGGGGACACTTAACATTCAGTACTTC.